The present entry profiles one TCR beta chain with its context. Its antigen is still unknown. Collected material from alopecia areata patients comprised lesional scalp punch biopsies and peripheral blood. In each case, RNA was isolated and then reverse transcribed into cDNA as the sequencing template. Some clones are missing from TCRdb's copy, which holds only in-frame ones; the method was immunoSEQ multiplex PCR. The repertoire holds 140,000 to 150,000 clones, with about three fifths as singletons. This entry belongs to a study of CD8+ T cells in alopecia areata. Study-level information: The study gave treated patients oral tofacitinib at 5 to 10 mg twice daily.

General study points: Sequencing of scalp samples also includes resident alphabeta T cells from normal skin.

J gave up 1 base and V 3 bases, and 7 bases lay outside the gene matches. CDR1 and CDR2 from the germline V gene are MGHRA and YSYEKL. The CDR3 runs to 16 residues. This clonotype was sampled from a human donor with alopecia areata. Sequences were derived from CD4+ T cells sorted from blood, sampled at week 0. This chain joins TRBV4-1 and TRBJ2-5; TRBD1 aligns across 8 bases. The CDR3 sequence is CASSHESRGLQETQYF. CDR3 nucleotides: TGCGCCAGCAGCCATGAAAGCAGGGGGCTCCAAGAGACCCAGTACTTC.